This TCR beta chain was retrieved from a study of T cell repertoires in cytomegalovirus infection. Study-level background: Indications came from public TCR beta signatures; they pointed to CMV infection and to a matching HLA type.

This clonotype occurred a few times. No antigen is known for it. In TCRdb, the reads were re-called with MiXCR into one record per CDR3 protein. This table has under 850,000 distinct CDR3 sequences, approximately 40% appearing once. Broader study findings: Pooled public TCR beta family frequency picked out CMV carriers with the relevant HLA. HLA-C-restricted CMV clonotypes gave the most frequent clonotype in two of eight donors.

Germline CDR1 SGHTA, CDR2 FQGNSA. The CDR3 contains 15 residues. Trimming removed 2 bases at V and 5 bases at J, with 12 bases between. The rearrangement links TRBV7-2 to TRBJ2-2; D uncertain. Sequenced: PBMCs. This sequence originates from a human donor in good health (CMV status not recorded). Some clones in this sample may be carry-over from other donors' samples. CDR3 sequence reads: CASSLQYRPTGELFF. CDR3 sequence (DNA): TGTGCCAGCAGCTTACAGTACAGACCGACCGGGGAGCTGTTTTTT.